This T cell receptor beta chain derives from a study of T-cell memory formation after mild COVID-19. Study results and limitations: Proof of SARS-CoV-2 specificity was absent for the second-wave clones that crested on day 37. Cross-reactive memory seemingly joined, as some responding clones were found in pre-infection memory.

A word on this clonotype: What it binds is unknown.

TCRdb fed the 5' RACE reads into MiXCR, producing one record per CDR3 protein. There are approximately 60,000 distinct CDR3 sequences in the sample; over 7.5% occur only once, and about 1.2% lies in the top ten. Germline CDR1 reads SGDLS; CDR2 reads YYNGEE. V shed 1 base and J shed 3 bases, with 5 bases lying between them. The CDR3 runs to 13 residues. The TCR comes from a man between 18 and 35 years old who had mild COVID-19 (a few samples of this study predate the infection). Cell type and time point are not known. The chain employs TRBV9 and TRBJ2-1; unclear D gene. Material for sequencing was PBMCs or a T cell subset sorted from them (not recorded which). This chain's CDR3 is CASSVRDYNEQFF. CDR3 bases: TGTGCCAGCAGCGTACGTGACTACAATGAGCAGTTCTTC.